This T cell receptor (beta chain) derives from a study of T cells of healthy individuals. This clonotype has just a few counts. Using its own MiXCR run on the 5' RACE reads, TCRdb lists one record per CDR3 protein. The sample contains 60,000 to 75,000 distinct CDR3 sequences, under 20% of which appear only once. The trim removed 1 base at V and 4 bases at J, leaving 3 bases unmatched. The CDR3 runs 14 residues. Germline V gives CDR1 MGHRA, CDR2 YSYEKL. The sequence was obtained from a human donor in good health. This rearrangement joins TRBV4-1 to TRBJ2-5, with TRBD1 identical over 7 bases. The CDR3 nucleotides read TGCGCCAGCAGCCAAGCCGCAGGGGGAGAGACCCAGTACTTC. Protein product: CASSQAAGGETQYF.